The clone carrying this TCR beta chain was detected a few times. The antigen is unknown. This record belongs to a study of blood T cells in healthy people across ages. Findings and limits, study-wide: Diversity estimates drawn from one million T cells were deemed underestimates. Per million T cells, TCR beta diversity dropped about linearly as age rose.

Individuals who donated were healthy Caucasians from Russia aged roughly 6 to 100. Then a second PCR, running roughly 7 to 11 cycles, was carried out with a sample-barcoded 5' primer and a J-beta primer mix. One entry per CDR3 protein results from TCRdb running MiXCR on the 5' RACE reads. This table has 650,000 to 800,000 distinct CDR3 sequences, under 65% appearing once. This clonotype was sampled from a woman over 75 in good health. Sequencing was carried out using blood.

Written as DNA, the CDR3 is TGTGCCAGCAGTTTAAAATCAGGGGCAAACACTGAAGCTTTCTTT. It translates to CASSLKSGANTEAFF. The V call is TRBV27, the J call TRBJ1-1, with a weak D call TRBD1 (6 bases). From germline, CDR1 is MNHEY and CDR2 SMNVEV (reference sequence). The V end was cut by 2 bases, the J end by 2 bases, with 12 bases between. This CDR3 contains 15 residues.